This T cell receptor (beta chain) originates from a study of blood T cell repertoires in COVID-19. Study-wide background: Specimens from acute and convalescent COVID-19 originated in the United States, Italy and Spain.

Unmatched junction bases numbered 4, after V lost 7 bases and J lost 2 bases. CDR3 length equals 13 residues. CDR1 SQVTM and CDR2 ANQGSEA come from the germline V gene. Authors' analysis steps: How many nucleated cells were present was estimated from reference gene primer amplification. Sequenced by immunoSEQ multiplex PCR; TCRdb stores in-frame clones only, minus some. The V and J calls and clone size are taken from that table; D and trimming were inferred from the DNA. Here the sample spans some 180,000 clones, about 88% being singletons. This clonotype was sampled from a man in his forties with active or convalescent COVID-19. The material sequenced was peripheral blood. The chain employs TRBV29-1 and TRBJ2-2; 7 bases line up with TRBD1. CDR3 protein: CSGDSDNTGELFF. CDR3 sequence (DNA): TGCAGCGGGGACAGCGACAACACCGGGGAGCTGTTTTTT.